The next 23 T cell receptor beta chains were all read from a single sample in a study of STAT5B mutations in CD4+ large granular lymphocyte leukemia. The table came from immunoSEQ multiplex PCR; TCRdb's copy has only in-frame clones and leaves some out. The table shows about 48,000 clones, with roughly two thirds occurring only once. Sequences were obtained from CD4+ T cells from blood buffy coats. The source is a human donor in good health.

This clone was observed a few times. The J gene is TRBJ1-5, the V gene TRBV19; 7 nucleotides match TRBD1. The length of the CDR3 is 16 residues. V lost 5 bases and J lost 3; bases outside the gene matches: 10. From germline, CDR1 is LNHDA and CDR2 SQIVND (reference sequence). The CDR3 nucleotides read TGTGCCAGTAGTCCTAGACAGGGCGCAGACAATCAGCCCCAGCATTTT. Amino acid sequence: CASSPRQGADNQPQHF.

The V and J genes are TRBV2 and TRBJ1-5, with 7 positions matching TRBD1. The CDR3 sequence is 16 residues long. V shed 5 bases and J 4 bases; nucleotides not matched to a gene: 11. In germline, CDR1 is SNHLY, CDR2 FYNNEI. CDR3: CASSYDRVGSNQPQHF. The CDR3 region has the DNA TGTGCCAGCAGTTACGACAGGGTGGGATCAAATCAGCCCCAGCATTTT.

V and J are TRBV29-1 and TRBJ2-1; D is perhaps TRBD1 or TRBD2 (5 bases each). Looked up from germline, CDR1 is SQVTM and CDR2 is ANQGSEA. This CDR3 has 13 residues. Deletions cut 7 bases from V and 8 bases from J, with 18 bases between. The CDR3 DNA sequence: TGCAGCGCTCGACTGGGGGTCGGCGATGAGCAGTTCTTC. It encodes CSARLGVGDEQFF.

The chain recombines TRBV7-6 with TRBJ2-1; 8 bases line up with TRBD2. The CDR3 runs to 15 residues. Germline-derived CDR1 and CDR2 are SGHVS and FNYEAQ. Trimming cost V 5 bases and J 4 bases; bases outside gene matches: 7. CDR3 residues: CASSGYSGVYNEQFF. The CDR3 DNA reads as TGTGCCAGCAGCGGATATAGCGGGGTTTACAATGAGCAGTTCTTC.

The chain employs TRBV18 and TRBJ2-7, with TRBD1 matching over 12 bases. The J segment lost 6 bases and the V segment lost 3 bases, leaving 18 bases of the junction unmatched. The CDR3 is 19 residues long. The germline gives CDR1 KGHSH, CDR2 LQKENI. CDR3 amino acids: CASSPVPGQGALGGVEQYV. The CDR3 bases are TGTGCCAGCTCACCGGTACCGGGACAGGGGGCGCTTGGGGGTGTCGAGCAGTACGTC.

The rearrangement links TRBV29-1 to TRBJ2-2; D unclear. The length of the CDR3 is 11 residues. Trimming stripped 7 bases from V and 2 bases from J, with 5 bases between. CDR1 and CDR2 from the germline V gene are SQVTM and ANQGSEA. CDR3 sequence reads: CSGTNTGELFF. The CDR3 DNA sequence: TGCAGCGGTACAAACACCGGGGAGCTGTTTTTT.

The chain links TRBV29-1 to TRBJ2-3, with a tentative D call TRBD2 (7 bases). Germline CDR1 SQVTM, CDR2 ANQGSEA. Trimming removed 4 bases from V and 6 bases from J, with 14 bases in between. CDR3 length: 13 amino acids. CDR3 sequence (DNA): TGCAGCGTTGGACCCGGGGGGCGGGATACGCAGTATTTT. This codes for CSVGPGGRDTQYF.

This chain connects TRBV5-1 to TRBJ2-4; 7 nucleotides match TRBD1. The ends lost 0 bases at V and 8 bases at J; junction bases unmatched: 8. Germline V lookup: CDR1 SGHRS, CDR2 YFSETQ. The CDR3 runs to 15 residues. CDR3 nucleotides: TGCGCCAGCAGCTTGGCCTCAGGGGGTAGCGACATTCAGTACTTC. Protein: CASSLASGGSDIQYF.

The chain uses TRBV27 and TRBJ2-5; D might be TRBD1 or TRBD2, each matching 5 bases. V was trimmed by 0 bases and J by 4 bases, leaving 12 bases between them. The CDR3 is 15 residues long. Germline V gene data show CDR1 as MNHEY and CDR2 as SMNVEV (reference sequence). CDR3 region: CASSLSGVRSETQYF. The CDR3, as DNA: TGTGCCAGCAGTTTATCGGGGGTCCGTTCAGAGACCCAGTACTTC.

The chain recombines TRBV19 with TRBJ1-1; 8 nucleotides line up with TRBD1. With V trimmed by 5 bases and J by 6 bases, 8 bases remained unmatched. This CDR3 spans 14 amino acids. The germline CDR1 and CDR2 sequences are LNHDA and SQIVND (reference sequence). CDR3 in DNA: TGTGCCAGTAGTCGGGGCCTCAGGGGGCCTGAAGCTTTCTTT. This gives the protein CASSRGLRGPEAFF. Variable domain in full (rest from reference TRBV19 and TRBJ1-1): DGGITQSPKYLFRKEGQNVTLSCEQNLNHDAMYWYRQDPGQGLRLIYYSQIVNDFQKGDIAEGYSVSREKKESFPLTVTSAQKNPTAFYLCASSRGLRGPEAFFGQGTRLTVV.

V and J are TRBV6-5 and TRBJ1-1, with no clear D. V lost 2 bases to trimming and J lost 2 bases, with 12 bases between them. CDR1 is MNHEY, CDR2 SVGAGI, per germline. The CDR3 covers 15 residues. The CDR3 DNA sequence: TGTGCCAGCAGTTACCCACTGACCGCTAACACTGAAGCTTTCTTT. Translation: CASSYPLTANTEAFF.

The V call is TRBV30, the J call TRBJ1-2, with 9 bases fitting TRBD1. The J segment lost 7 bases and the V segment lost 4 bases, leaving 7 bases of the junction unmatched. CDR3 length: 13 amino acids. Germline CDR1 reads GTSNPN; CDR2 reads SVGIG (reference sequence). The DNA for the CDR3 is TGTGCCTGGACGACAGGGGGTCTAGGTGGCTACACCTTC. This translates into CAWTTGGLGGYTF.

This clone has just a few counts. This chain joins TRBV10-3 and TRBJ1-6, with a weak D call TRBD1 (6 bases). This CDR3 comprises 14 residues. The germline CDR1 and CDR2 sequences are ENHRY and SYGVKD. The V end was cut by 7 bases, the J end by 6 bases, with 13 bases between. The CDR3 nucleotides are TGTGCCATCAAGCAAGGGGACACTAATTCACCCCTCCACTTT. Translation: CAIKQGDTNSPLHF.

This rearrangement joins TRBV18 to TRBJ2-1, with D perhaps TRBD2 (5 bases). Germline V gene data show CDR1 as KGHSH and CDR2 as LQKENI. Trimming removed 2 bases from V and 4 bases from J, with 15 bases in between. This CDR3 has 16 amino acids. The chain's CDR3 is CASSPNPPTSYNEQFF. CDR3 nucleotides: TGTGCCAGCTCACCAAACCCACCCACTAGTTACAATGAGCAGTTCTTC.

CDR3 loop: CAWSSFDEQYV. The CDR3 DNA reads TGTGCCTGGAGTTCTTTTGACGAGCAGTACGTC. The J gene is TRBJ2-7, the V gene TRBV30; unclear D gene. CDR1 is GTSNPN, CDR2 SVGIG, per germline (reference sequence). The CDR3 covers 11 residues. V dropped 2 bases and J dropped 5 bases, with 7 bases sitting between them.

V gene TRBV6-5 combines with J gene TRBJ1-2, with D unresolved. The germline CDR1 and CDR2 sequences are MNHEY and SVGAGI. Trimming stripped 5 bases from V and 4 bases from J, with 8 bases between. This CDR3 region has 12 residues. CDR3 DNA: TGTGCCAGCAGTCCCGCCAGCTATGGCTACACCTTC. This translates into CASSPASYGYTF.

The chain employs TRBV7-9 and TRBJ1-4, with D possibly matching TRBD1 (6 bases). CDR3 length equals 16 residues. The V end lost 0 bases, the J end lost 3 bases, and 11 bases lay between the germline ends. Germline CDR1 reads SEHNR; CDR2 reads FQNEAQ (reference sequence). The CDR3 spells CASSLATGLANEKLFF. The CDR3, as DNA: TGTGCCAGCAGCTTAGCCACAGGGTTAGCTAATGAAAAACTGTTTTTT.

The rearrangement uses TRBV18 and TRBJ1-4, with TRBD1 matching over 10 bases. The CDR3 length is 14 residues. CDR1 and CDR2 from the germline V gene are KGHSH and LQKENI. Trimming took 5 bases from V and 6 from J; bases not matched to a gene: 3. Written as DNA, the CDR3 is TGTGCCAGCTCAGCAGGACAGGGGGATGAAAAACTGTTTTTT. This codes for CASSAGQGDEKLFF.

The rearrangement joins TRBV21-1 to TRBJ2-5; the D segment call TRBD1 is taken from the table without a DNA check. TRBV21-1 is a known pseudogene. This CDR3 region has 17 residues. The CDR3 is CASSKDATQGTQETQYF. CDR3 in DNA: TGTGCCAGCAGCAAAGATGCCACTCAGGGGACGCAGGAGACCCAGTACTTC.

The V call is TRBV9, the J call TRBJ1-2, with 7 bases identical to TRBD1. This CDR3 has 14 amino acids. Trimming cost V 3 bases and J 4 bases; bases outside gene matches: 6. CDR1 and CDR2 from the germline V gene are SGDLS and YYNGEE. CDR3 coding DNA: TGTGCCAGCAGCGCGCGTACAGGGGCCTATGGCTACACCTTC. This gives the protein CASSARTGAYGYTF.

This clone was seen only once. This chain uses TRBV11-3 with TRBJ2-6; 7 nucleotides match TRBD1. The CDR3 sequence is 17 residues long. The germline gives CDR1 SGHNT, CDR2 YENEEA. V was pared by 4 bases and J by 0 bases, with 6 bases of the junction left unmatched. This CDR3 is CASSSNTGDSGANVLTF. CDR3 sequence (DNA): TGTGCCAGCAGCTCCAATACAGGGGACTCTGGGGCCAACGTCCTGACTTTC.

In its sample, this clone was seen a few times. The chain employs TRBV7-2 and TRBJ2-3; no clear D. The V end was cut by 1 base, the J end by 5 bases, with 4 bases between. This CDR3 has 12 residues. Germline V CDR1 and CDR2: SGHTA, FQGNSA. DNA of the CDR3: TGTGCCAGCAGCTTAGACCAAGATACGCAGTATTTT. It encodes CASSLDQDTQYF.

This chain uses TRBV5-6 with TRBJ1-3; no definite D call. This CDR3 has 14 residues. V was shortened by 4 bases and J by 1 base, with 9 bases between the two germline ends. CDR1 is SGHDT and CDR2 is YYEEEE in the germline V gene. The CDR3 sequence is CASSEDSSGNTIYF. The CDR3 DNA follows: TGTGCCAGCAGCGAGGACTCGTCTGGAAACACCATATATTTT. Based on the CDR3 plus reference TRBV5-6 and TRBJ1-3, the full variable domain is DAGVTQSPTHLIKTRGQQVTLRCSPKSGHDTVSWYQQALGQGPQFIFQYYEEEERQRGNFPDRFSGHQFPNYSSELNVNALLLGDSALYLCASSEDSSGNTIYFGEGSWLTVV.